This T cell receptor beta chain was captured by sequencing in a study of PD-1 blockade in classical Hodgkin lymphoma (dated by TCRdb to about 2020). Background for the entire study: Nivolumab dosing was 3 mg/kg intravenously every 2 weeks, continuing until either disease progression or unacceptable toxicity. To define a peripheral blood immune signature of response to PD-1 blockade in classical Hodgkin lymphoma, the study combined TCR beta sequencing with CyTOF.

The junction shows trimming of 3 bases on V and 4 bases on J, plus 9 bases between the germline ends. Spanning cysteine to phenylalanine, the CDR3 consists of 13 amino acids. Kept here is only the CDR3 DNA, which spans 39 bases and is read in frame from base 1. Based on the germline V gene (reference sequence), the CDR1 and CDR2 sequences are WNHNN and SYGVQD. Genomic DNA was isolated using the Qiagen DNeasy kit from unsorted PBMCs as well as from negatively selected CD4+ and CD8+ fractions. TCR beta CDR3 regions were subjected to amplification by immunoSEQ multiplex PCR with primers that anneal to V and J segments. A synthetic immune receptor repertoire was used to minimize amplification bias, and remaining bias was computationally removed after sequencing. The authors processed their data as follows. Custom Python scripts were used to quantify repertoire diversity as the Shannon entropy index. The unsorted, CD4+ and CD8+ repertoires were each analyzed separately, with the exception of combined analyses, where CD4+ and CD8+ sequences were merged in silico. A clone was considered expanded if an increase in frequency of at least 2-fold after treatment relative to C1D1 was found, and a pseudocount of 0.5 was applied to clones undetected at baseline. Singleton clones were defined as clones with 0 or 1 copy at C1D1, and non-singleton clones were defined as clones with 2 or more copies. Clones expanded in unsorted samples were labelled as CD4+, CD8+ or unknown by matching protein sequences in sorted samples from the same patient. Wilcoxon tests on paired samples were used to test changes in diversity from C1D1 to C4D1. As stored in TCRdb, this immuneACCESS dataset retains in-frame rearrangements with V and J assigned. A fraction of the clones does not appear; measured against another copy, unresolved V genes explain less than half of the discrepancy, and the remainder lacks a known reason. The V and J calls and clone size come from that table; D and trimming were worked out from the DNA. The sample table holds 6,500 to 8,000 clones, of which 70% to 90% were seen once. The ten largest account for around 1.7% of the sample.

Points the paper makes about the study in general: Newly diagnosed patients were reported to have lower baseline TCR diversity than healthy donors, and relapsed/refractory patients were reported to have lower baseline TCR diversity still. Baseline diversity similar to that of newly diagnosed patients was observed in trial patients achieving complete response, whereas significantly lower diversity was observed in partial responders and progressors. CD4+ but not CD8+ TCR diversity rose significantly by C4D1 (p=0.0027 vs p=0.16), most apparent in complete responders (p=0.02). Patients starting nivolumab less than 1 year after ASCT had lower diversity and were excluded from later analyses to avoid confounding by immune reconstitution. The study was restricted to a single clinical trial cohort, and the causes of repertoire differences, possibly disease activity or prior therapy, were left undefined.

The meaning of the sample's time point label: cycle 1 day 1 (C1D1), immediately before nivolumab initiation. Every trial patient had relapsed after autologous stem cell transplantation, and cohorts A, B and C differed in prior brentuximab vedotin exposure. Magnetic negative selection with a Miltenyi CD4+ T cell isolation kit was used to purify CD4+ T cells from thawed PBMCs. A total of 50 to 70 patients with relapsed/refractory classical Hodgkin lymphoma made up the trial cohort, and each patient's best overall response was complete response, partial response or progressive disease. Trial patients were treated with single-agent nivolumab in the multi-cohort phase II CheckMate 205 trial. An independent review committee assessed best overall response using the 2007 International Working Group response criteria. PBMCs from the trial were collected at three points: immediately before nivolumab initiation (C1D1), and during therapy at cycle 2 day 1 and cycle 4 day 1. Peripheral blood was collected in 8 mL Vacutainer Cell Preparation Tubes, from which PBMCs were isolated by centrifugation and then cryopreserved. Purified CD4+ and CD8+ fractions were generated only in cases for which an additional PBMC sample was available. Magnetically labelled cells were removed on LS columns in a quadroMACS separator, and the flow-through was retained as the purified fraction.

Concerning this clone itself: There is no known antigen for this receptor. No quality values exist for individual bases; no much larger clone is one base distant.

This sample comprised CD4+ T cells from blood, obtained at baseline. This receptor was obtained from a human donor with classical Hodgkin lymphoma. The chain is made from TRBV10-1 and TRBJ1-2; no D gene is confidently identified. The nucleotides read TGCGCCAGCAGTGAAAGGTTGAGCTATGGCTACACCTTC. Translated, it gives CASSERLSYGYTF.